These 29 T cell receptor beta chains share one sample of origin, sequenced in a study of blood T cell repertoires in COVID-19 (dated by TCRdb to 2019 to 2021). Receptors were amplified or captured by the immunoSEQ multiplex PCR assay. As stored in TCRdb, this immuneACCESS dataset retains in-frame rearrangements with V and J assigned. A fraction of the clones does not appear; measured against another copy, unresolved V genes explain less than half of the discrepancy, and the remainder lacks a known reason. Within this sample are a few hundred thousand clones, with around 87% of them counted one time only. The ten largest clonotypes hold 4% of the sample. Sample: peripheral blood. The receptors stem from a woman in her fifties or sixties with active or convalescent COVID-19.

The CDR3 DNA sequence: TGTGCCAGCAGTTCCACCCGGACAGGGAGTCAGCCCCAGCATTTT. It translates to CASSSTRTGSQPQHF. The V gene is TRBV28, the J gene TRBJ1-5; 8 bases agree with TRBD1. Germline V CDR1 and CDR2: MDHEN, SYDVKM. V lost 4 bases and J lost 6; bases outside the gene matches: 8. The CDR3 is 15 residues long.

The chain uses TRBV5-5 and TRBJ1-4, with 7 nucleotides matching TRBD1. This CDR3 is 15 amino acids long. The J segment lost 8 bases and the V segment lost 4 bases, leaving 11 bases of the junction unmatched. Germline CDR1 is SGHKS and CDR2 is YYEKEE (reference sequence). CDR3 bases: TGTGCCAGCAGCACAGGGGTCACCGGAAAAGAAAAACTGTTTTTT. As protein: CASSTGVTGKEKLFF. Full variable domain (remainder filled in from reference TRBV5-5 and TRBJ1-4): DAGVTQSPTHLIKTRGQQVTLRCSPISGHKSVSWYQQVLGQGPQFIFQYYEKEERGRGNFPDRFSARQFPNYSSELNVNALLLGDSALYLCASSTGVTGKEKLFFGSGTQLSVL.

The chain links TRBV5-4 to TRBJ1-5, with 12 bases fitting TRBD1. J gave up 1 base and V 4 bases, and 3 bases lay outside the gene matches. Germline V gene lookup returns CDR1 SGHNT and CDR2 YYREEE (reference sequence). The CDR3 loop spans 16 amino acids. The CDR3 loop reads CASSAGTGGSNQPQHF. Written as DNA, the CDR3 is TGTGCCAGCAGCGCCGGGACAGGGGGCAGCAATCAGCCCCAGCATTTT.

This CDR3 reads CASSRQALVNEKLFF. In nucleotides, the CDR3 is TGTGCCAGCAGCCGCCAGGCGCTCGTTAATGAAAAACTGTTTTTT. This rearrangement joins TRBV5-6 to TRBJ1-4, with no clear D. Trimming stripped 4 bases from V and 4 bases from J, with 14 bases between. Germline assignment: CDR1 SGHDT and CDR2 YYEEEE. The CDR3 is 15 residues long.

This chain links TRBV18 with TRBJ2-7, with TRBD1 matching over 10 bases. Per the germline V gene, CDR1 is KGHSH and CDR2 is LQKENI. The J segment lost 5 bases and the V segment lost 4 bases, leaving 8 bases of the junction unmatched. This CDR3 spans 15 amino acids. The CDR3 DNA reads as TGTGCCAGCTCACTCCGACAGGGGGCTAGTCACGAGCAGTACTTC. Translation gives CASSLRQGASHEQYF.

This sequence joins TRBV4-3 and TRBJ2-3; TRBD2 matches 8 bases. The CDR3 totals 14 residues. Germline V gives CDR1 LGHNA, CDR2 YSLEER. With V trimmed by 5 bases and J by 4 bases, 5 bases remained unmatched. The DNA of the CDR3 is TGCGCCAGCAGCGGAAGCGGGAGTGCAGATACGCAGTATTTT. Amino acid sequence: CASSGSGSADTQYF.

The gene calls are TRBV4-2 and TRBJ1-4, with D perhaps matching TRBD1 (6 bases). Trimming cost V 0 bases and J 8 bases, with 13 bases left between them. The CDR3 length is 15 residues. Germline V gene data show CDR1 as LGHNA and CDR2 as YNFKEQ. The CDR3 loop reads CASSQDSRGREKLFF. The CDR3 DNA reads TGTGCCAGCAGCCAAGATTCCAGGGGAAGAGAAAAACTGTTTTTT.

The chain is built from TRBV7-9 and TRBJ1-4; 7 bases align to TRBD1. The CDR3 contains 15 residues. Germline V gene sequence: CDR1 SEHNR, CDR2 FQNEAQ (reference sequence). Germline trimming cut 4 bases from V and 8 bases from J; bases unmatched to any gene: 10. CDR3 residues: CASSSRDSQAEKLFF. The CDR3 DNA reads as TGTGCCAGCAGCTCCAGGGACAGCCAAGCGGAAAAACTGTTTTTT.

CDR3 in amino acids: CASSQGGLAGTYEQYF. The CDR3 nucleotides are TGTGCCAGCAGCCAAGGGGGACTAGCGGGGACCTACGAGCAGTACTTC. The V and J genes are TRBV3-1 (or the pseudogene TRBV3-2) and TRBJ2-7, with 13 bases identical to TRBD2. The CDR3 length is 16 residues. V shed 1 base, J shed 2 bases, and the junction held 2 bases outside the gene matches. Germline V lookup: CDR1 LGHDT, CDR2 YNNKEL (reference sequence).

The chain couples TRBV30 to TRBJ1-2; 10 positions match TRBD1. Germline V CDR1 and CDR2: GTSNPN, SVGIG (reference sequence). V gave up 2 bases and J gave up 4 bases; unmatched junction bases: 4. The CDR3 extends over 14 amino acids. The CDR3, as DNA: TGTGCCTGGAGTCCGGGACAGGGGTTCTATGGCTACACCTTC. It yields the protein CAWSPGQGFYGYTF.

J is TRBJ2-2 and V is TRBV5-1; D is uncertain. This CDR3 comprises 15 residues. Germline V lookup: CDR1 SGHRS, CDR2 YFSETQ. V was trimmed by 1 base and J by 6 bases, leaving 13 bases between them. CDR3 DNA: TGCGCCAGCAGCTTGTCAGTCGGAGCGTCCGGGGAGCTGTTTTTT. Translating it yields CASSLSVGASGELFF.

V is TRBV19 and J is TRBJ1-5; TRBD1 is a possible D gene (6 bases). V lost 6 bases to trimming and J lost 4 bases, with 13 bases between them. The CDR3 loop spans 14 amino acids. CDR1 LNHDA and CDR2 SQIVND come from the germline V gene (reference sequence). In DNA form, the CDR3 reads TGTGCCAGTAGCCTACAGGGAACAAATCAGCCCCAGCATTTT. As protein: CASSLQGTNQPQHF. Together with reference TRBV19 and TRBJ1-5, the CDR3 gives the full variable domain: DGGITQSPKYLFRKEGQNVTLSCEQNLNHDAMYWYRQDPGQGLRLIYYSQIVNDFQKGDIAEGYSVSREKKESFPLTVTSAQKNPTAFYLCASSLQGTNQPQHFGDGTRLSIL.

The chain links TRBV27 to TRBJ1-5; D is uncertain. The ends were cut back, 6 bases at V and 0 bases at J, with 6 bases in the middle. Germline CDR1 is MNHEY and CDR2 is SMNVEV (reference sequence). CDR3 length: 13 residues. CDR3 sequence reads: CASRAHSNQPQHF. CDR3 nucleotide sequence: TGTGCCAGCAGAGCCCATAGCAATCAGCCCCAGCATTTT.

The CDR3 sequence is CASSQLGQTNQPQHF. CDR3 coding DNA: TGCGCCAGCAGCCAACTCGGACAGACCAATCAGCCCCAGCATTTT. The chain links TRBV4-1 to TRBJ1-5; a possible D gene is TRBD1 (6 bases). The CDR3 length is 15 residues. Trimming cost V 2 bases and J 3 bases, with 11 bases left between them. CDR1 and CDR2 from the germline V gene are MGHRA and YSYEKL.

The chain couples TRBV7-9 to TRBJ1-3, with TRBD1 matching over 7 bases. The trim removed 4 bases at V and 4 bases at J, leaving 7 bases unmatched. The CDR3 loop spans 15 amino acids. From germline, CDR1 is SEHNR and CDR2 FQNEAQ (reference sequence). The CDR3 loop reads CASSWNPGQGNTIYF. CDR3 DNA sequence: TGTGCCAGCAGCTGGAATCCGGGACAGGGAAACACCATATATTTT.

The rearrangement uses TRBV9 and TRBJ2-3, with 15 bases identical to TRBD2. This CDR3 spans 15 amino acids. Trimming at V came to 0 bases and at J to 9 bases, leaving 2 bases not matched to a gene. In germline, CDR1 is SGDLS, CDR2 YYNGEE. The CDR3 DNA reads TGTGCCAGCAGCGTAGGGGGACTAGCGGGAGGAACGCAGTATTTT. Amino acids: CASSVGGLAGGTQYF.

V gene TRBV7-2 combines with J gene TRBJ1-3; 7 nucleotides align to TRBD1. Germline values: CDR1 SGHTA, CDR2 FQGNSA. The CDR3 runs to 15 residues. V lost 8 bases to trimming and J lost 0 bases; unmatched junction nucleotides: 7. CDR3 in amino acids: CASASQGGSGNTIYF. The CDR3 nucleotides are TGTGCCAGCGCCTCCCAGGGGGGCTCTGGAAACACCATATATTTT.

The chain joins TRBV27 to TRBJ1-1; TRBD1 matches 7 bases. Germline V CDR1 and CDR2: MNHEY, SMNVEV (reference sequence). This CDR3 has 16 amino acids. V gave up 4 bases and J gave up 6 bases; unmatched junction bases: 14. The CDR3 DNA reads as TGTGCCAGCAGTTCCCCCACGAGAACAGGGGTAGCTGAAGCTTTCTTT. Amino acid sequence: CASSSPTRTGVAEAFF.

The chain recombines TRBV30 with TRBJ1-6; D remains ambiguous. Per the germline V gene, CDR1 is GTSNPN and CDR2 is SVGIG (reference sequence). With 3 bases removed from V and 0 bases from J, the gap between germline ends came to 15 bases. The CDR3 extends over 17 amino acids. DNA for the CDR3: TGTGCCTGGAGGACTAAGGTCGTGAGCTCCTATAATTCACCCCTCCACTTT. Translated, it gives CAWRTKVVSSYNSPLHF.

The CDR3 DNA reads TGTGCCAGCAGTTCCGTTCAGGGGGTCTACGAGCAGTACTTC. This codes for CASSSVQGVYEQYF. The V call is TRBV6-5, the J call TRBJ2-7; 7 positions match TRBD1. V lost 4 bases and J lost 3; bases outside the gene matches: 6. CDR1 and CDR2 from the germline V gene are MNHEY and SVGAGI. The length of the CDR3 is 14 residues.

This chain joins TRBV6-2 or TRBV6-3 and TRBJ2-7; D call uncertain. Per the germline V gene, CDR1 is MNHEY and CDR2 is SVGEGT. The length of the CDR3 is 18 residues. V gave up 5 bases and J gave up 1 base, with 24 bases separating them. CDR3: CASSHHRSWRTFSYEQYF. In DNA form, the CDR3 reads TGTGCCAGCAGTCACCATCGATCCTGGAGAACCTTTTCCTACGAGCAGTACTTC.

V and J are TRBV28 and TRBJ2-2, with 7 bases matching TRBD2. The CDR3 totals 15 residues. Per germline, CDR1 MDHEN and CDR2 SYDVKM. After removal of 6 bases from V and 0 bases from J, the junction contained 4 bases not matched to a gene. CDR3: CASRISGTNTGELFF. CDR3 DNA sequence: TGTGCCAGCAGAATAAGCGGGACGAACACCGGGGAGCTGTTTTTT.

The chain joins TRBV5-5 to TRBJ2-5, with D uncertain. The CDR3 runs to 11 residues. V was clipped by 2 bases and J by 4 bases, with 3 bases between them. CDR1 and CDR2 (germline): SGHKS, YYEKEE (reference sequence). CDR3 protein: CASSFLETQYF. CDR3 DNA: TGTGCCAGCAGCTTCCTAGAGACCCAGTACTTC.

The CDR3 sequence is CASSLGLAGGEQYF. The CDR3 bases are TGTGCCAGCAGCTTAGGACTAGCCGGGGGCGAGCAGTACTTC. The genes are TRBV7-2 and TRBJ2-7, with 7 bases that match TRBD2. The CDR3 has 14 residues. Losses at the gene ends were 1 base for V and 6 bases for J; bases not matched to a gene: 6. Germline V lookup: CDR1 SGHTA, CDR2 FQGNSA.

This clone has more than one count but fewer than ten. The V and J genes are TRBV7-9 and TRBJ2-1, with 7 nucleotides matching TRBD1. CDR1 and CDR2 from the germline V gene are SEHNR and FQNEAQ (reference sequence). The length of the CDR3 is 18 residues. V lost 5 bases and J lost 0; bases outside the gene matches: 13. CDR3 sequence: CASSPRYSTGPSYNEQFF. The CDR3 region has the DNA TGTGCCAGCAGCCCGCGGTACTCGACAGGGCCCTCCTACAATGAGCAGTTCTTC.

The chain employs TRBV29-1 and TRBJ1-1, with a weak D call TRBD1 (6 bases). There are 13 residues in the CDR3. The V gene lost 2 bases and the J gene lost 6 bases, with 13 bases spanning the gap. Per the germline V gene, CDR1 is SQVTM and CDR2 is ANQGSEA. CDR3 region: CSVEISTGPEAFF. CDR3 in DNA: TGCAGCGTTGAAATCTCGACAGGCCCTGAAGCTTTCTTT.

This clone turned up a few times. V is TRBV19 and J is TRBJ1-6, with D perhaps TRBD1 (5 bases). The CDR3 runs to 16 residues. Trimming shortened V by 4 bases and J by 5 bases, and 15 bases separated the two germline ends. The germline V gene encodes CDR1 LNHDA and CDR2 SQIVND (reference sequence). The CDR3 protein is CASSRLGGYNNSPLHF. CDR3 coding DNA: TGTGCCAGTAGTAGACTCGGGGGGTATAATAATTCACCCCTCCACTTT.

CDR3 sequence: CASSVYTGNSANYGYTF. In DNA form, the CDR3 reads TGTGCCAGCAGCGTATACACAGGGAACTCAGCTAACTATGGCTACACCTTC. The V gene is TRBV9, the J gene TRBJ1-2, with D maybe TRBD1 (6 bases). Trimming took 1 base from V and 0 from J, leaving 16 bases between them. The CDR3 runs to 17 residues. The germline V gene has CDR1 SGDLS and CDR2 YYNGEE.

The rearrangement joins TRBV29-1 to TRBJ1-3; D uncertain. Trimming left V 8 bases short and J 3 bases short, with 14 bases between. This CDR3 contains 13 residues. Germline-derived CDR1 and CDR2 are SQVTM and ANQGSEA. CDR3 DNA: TGCAGCTTCAAAGGAGGGAATGGAAACACCATATATTTT. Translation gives CSFKGGNGNTIYF.